This T cell receptor beta chain emerged from a study of shared clonotypes between healthy human individuals. Study results and caveats: In contrast to clonotypes shared by all four donors, non-shared clonotypes had lower generation probabilities. The sharing of 5% to 6.5% of naive CD4 clonotypes was seen across a handful of donors.

Pooled CD45RO+ cells and CCR7-negative CD45RA+ TemRA cells made up CD8 memory. The CDR3 totals 14 residues. Germline loops: CDR1 MNHEY, CDR2 SVGAGI. Losses at the gene ends were 6 bases for V and 3 bases for J; bases not matched to a gene: 4. Over several immunoSEQ plates, each subset's genomic DNA was distributed in even portions. Sequencing was performed with immunoSEQ multiplex PCR; in TCRdb, only in-frame clones are kept and a portion is missing. The data show roughly 86,000 clones, 60% to 75% seen once. As to this clone: The antigen is unknown.

The sequence was collected from a man younger than 45 in good health. The chain combines TRBV6-5 with TRBJ2-2; 7 bases are a match to TRBD1. Sequenced: memory CD8+ T cells sorted from blood. The subset denotes: CD45RO+ cells pooled with CCR7-negative TemRA cells. The CDR3 region is CASRHDRDTGELFF. The CDR3 DNA is TGTGCCAGCAGACACGACAGGGACACCGGGGAGCTGTTTTTT.